This paragraph reports one T cell receptor beta chain. Antigen unknown. The sample is drawn from a study of cytomegalovirus exposure and HLA in healthy donors. Notes on the study in general: In a later analysis, an Asian-associated ancestry cluster reportedly showed fewer N-insertions than the approximately 640-donor mean.

PCR primers comprised 60 Vbeta and 13 Jbeta primers. Methods used by the authors: Approximately 79 million unique TCR beta chains, roughly 11 million of them shared, were counted by a later analysis. This table comes from immunoSEQ multiplex PCR, and its TCRdb copy is limited to in-frame clones, with some not included. The V and J calls and clone size were taken over from that table, and D and trimming were inferred from the DNA. This table has around 140,000 clones, more than 75% appearing once. The CDR3 length is 16 residues. The junction had 6 bases not matched to a gene; V was cut back by 3 bases and J by 2 bases. Germline CDR1 reads KGHSH; CDR2 reads LQKENI.

The origin of this receptor is a man between 45 and 60 years old in good health and CMV-seronegative. Material for sequencing was PBMCs. This chain joins TRBV18 and TRBJ2-5; 10 nucleotides align to TRBD2. The CDR3 sequence is CASSPPSGGKQETQYF. The CDR3, as DNA: TGTGCCAGCTCACCGCCTAGCGGGGGAAAACAAGAGACCCAGTACTTC.